The clone carrying this T cell receptor (beta chain) was found many times. The antigen is undetermined. The record originates from a study of metastatic and nonmetastatic thyroid tumors. About the study: It was across blood and tumor or nodule tissue from malignant and benign thyroid patients that repertoires were compared.

In the study's own analysis: What underpinned the distant-metastasis classifier for papillary thyroid cancer was the set of CDR3 differences across clinicopathological groups. TCRdb ran MiXCR on the PCR reads. The V and J calls shown here were made by TCRdb, not taken from the authors' results. The table includes 20,000 to 30,000 clones, roughly 12% detected once. Study-level points and caveats: Within blood and tumor, benign nodules reportedly had significantly lower TCR beta diversity than malignant thyroid tumors did.

V lost 5 bases and J lost 5; bases outside the gene matches: 9. The germline V gene encodes CDR1 SGHTA and CDR2 FQGNSA. This CDR3 has 16 amino acids. No treatment had been given to any patient before thyroid surgery. This chain links TRBV7-2 with TRBJ1-1; TRBD1 matches 12 bases. Sequencing was done on a sample of blood. The TCR was taken from a female donor with papillary thyroid cancer or a benign thyroid nodule (not recorded which). Some clones in this sample may be carry-over from other donors' samples. Here the CDR3 reads CASSNGTGGLGTEAFF. In nucleotides, the CDR3 is TGTGCCAGCAGCAACGGGACAGGGGGCCTAGGGACTGAAGCTTTCTTT.